This entry features one T cell receptor (beta chain) sequence. TCRdb analysed the 5' RACE reads with MiXCR anew, one entry per CDR3 protein. The sample has hundreds of thousands of distinct CDR3 sequences, 20% to 25% seen once; the top ten hold about 15%. The data were taken from a study of T cells after yellow fever vaccination. The CDR3 consists of 13 residues. V lost 0 bases, J lost 15 bases, and 15 bases lay in between. Germline V lookup: CDR1 LGHNA, CDR2 YSLEER. This receptor was taken from a man in his late teens or twenties who received the YFV17D yellow fever vaccine. Sample: PBMCs, taken less than 25 days after the first yellow fever vaccination. The chain uses TRBV4-3 and TRBJ2-1, with D perhaps matching TRBD1 (5 bases). CDR3 sequence: CASSQDLRQSPFF. The CDR3 nucleotides read TGCGCCAGCAGCCAAGATTTACGACAGAGCCCGTTCTTC.